The 14 T cell receptor beta chains given below trace back to one sample, sequenced in a study of Ad26.COV2.S vaccination and SARS-CoV-2 variants. Measured with immunoSEQ multiplex PCR; TCRdb has only the in-frame clones, and not every one. The repertoire holds 330,000 or so clones, with around 90% as singletons. Stated treatment: approximately 18 received Ad26.COV2.S at low or high dose, single or two shots; about 5 received placebo; per-sample allocation not given. Collection of samples fell on day 63 after the first vaccine or placebo injection. The sample was peripheral blood, taken in a trial of Ad26.COV2.S vaccine versus placebo. These receptors originate from a person between 18 and 60 years old who received the Ad26.COV2.S COVID-19 vaccine or a placebo.

A word on this clone: The same CDR3 also results from other DNA sequences found in this sample. The CDR3 DNA reads TGCGCCAGCAGCCTCGGACATCCTAACACTGAAGCTTTCTTT. Translating it yields CASSLGHPNTEAFF. V is TRBV5-1 and J is TRBJ1-1, with D possibly matching TRBD1 (5 bases). V shed 4 bases and J shed 2 bases, with 12 bases lying between them. CDR1 is SGHRS, CDR2 YFSETQ, per germline. The CDR3 covers 14 residues. Together with reference TRBV5-1 and TRBJ1-1, the CDR3 gives the full variable domain: KAGVTQTPRYLIKTRGQQVTLSCSPISGHRSVSWYQQTPGQGLQFLFEYFSETQRNKGNFPGRFSGRQFSNSRSEMNVSTLELGDSALYLCASSLGHPNTEAFFGQGTRLTVV.

The chain recombines TRBV4-3 with TRBJ2-7, with 7 bases lining up with TRBD2. Looked up from germline, CDR1 is LGHNA and CDR2 is YSLEER. With 1 base clipped from V and 2 bases from J, the junction kept 8 bases outside the gene matches. CDR3 length: 16 amino acids. The chain's CDR3 is CASSQVAGPSTYEQYF. In DNA form, the CDR3 reads TGCGCCAGCAGCCAAGTAGCGGGCCCTTCTACCTACGAGCAGTACTTC.

The chain has TRBV6-6 and TRBJ2-1; D unresolved. Germline lookup yields CDR1 MNHNY and CDR2 SVGAGI (reference sequence). Between the trimmed V and J ends, which lost 6 bases and 10 bases, there was a span of 13 bases. CDR3 size: 12 residues. The CDR3 DNA reads TGTGCCAGCAGCCCCCCTTCTAAGGAGCAGTTCTTC. The encoded protein is CASSPPSKEQFF.

The count of this clone is one. The gene calls are TRBV10-1 and TRBJ1-1, with TRBD1 matching over 10 bases. V lost 5 bases, J lost 6 bases, and 6 bases stayed unmatched. The CDR3 spans 14 residues. Per the germline V gene, CDR1 is WNHNN and CDR2 is SYGVQD (reference sequence). The CDR3 DNA is TGCGCCAGCAGTAATCGGGACAGGGGAGCTGAAGCTTTCTTT. It yields the protein CASSNRDRGAEAFF.

This clone has more than one count but fewer than ten. The chain has TRBV10-1 and TRBJ2-7; 9 bases align to TRBD1. CDR1 and CDR2 from the germline V gene are WNHNN and SYGVQD (reference sequence). CDR3 size: 15 residues. V was clipped by 6 bases and J by 5 bases; unmatched bases: 11. CDR3 residues: CASRANRGQSNEQYF. CDR3 in DNA: TGCGCCAGCAGAGCTAACAGGGGGCAAAGCAACGAGCAGTACTTC.

V is TRBV10-3 and J is TRBJ1-1; weak D call: TRBD1 (5 bases). The CDR3 is 13 amino acids. Germline-derived CDR1 and CDR2 are ENHRY and SYGVKD. The ends were cut back, 8 bases at V and 3 bases at J, with 13 bases in the middle. CDR3 protein: CAILGLGDTEAFF. The CDR3 DNA is TGTGCCATCTTAGGTCTAGGGGACACTGAAGCTTTCTTT.

This rearrangement joins TRBV15 to TRBJ1-1, with D unresolved. The CDR3 runs to 15 residues. From germline, CDR1 is LNHNV and CDR2 YYDKDF (reference sequence). V was pared by 0 bases and J by 1 base, with 9 bases between. CDR3 amino acids: CATSRDLYRNTEAFF. The CDR3 nucleotides are TGTGCCACCAGCAGAGACCTATACAGGAACACTGAAGCTTTCTTT.

The rearrangement links TRBV5-1 to TRBJ2-3, with 10 bases matching TRBD2. Germline CDR1 is SGHRS and CDR2 is YFSETQ. The CDR3 sequence is 16 residues long. V lost 0 bases, J lost 4 bases, and 5 bases stayed unmatched. The DNA of the CDR3 is TGCGCCAGCAGCTTGGCATTAGCGGGGGGATCAGATACGCAGTATTTT. Translated: CASSLALAGGSDTQYF.

This rearrangement joins TRBV5-4 to TRBJ2-1; D is perhaps TRBD1 or TRBD2 (5 bases each). V was trimmed by 4 bases and J by 6 bases, leaving 14 bases between them. Germline V gene sequence: CDR1 SGHNT, CDR2 YYREEE (reference sequence). The CDR3 totals 14 residues. The CDR3 region has the DNA TGTGCCAGCAGCCCCTGGGACCAGGTCAATGAGCAGTTCTTC. This translates into CASSPWDQVNEQFF.

V gene TRBV5-6 combines with J gene TRBJ1-1; D gene ambiguous. This CDR3 contains 15 residues. Trimming removed 4 bases at V and 0 bases at J, with 13 bases between. The germline V gene has CDR1 SGHDT and CDR2 YYEEEE. The CDR3 region has the DNA TGTGCCAGCAGCCTTCTGGAAGTCATGAACACTGAAGCTTTCTTT. Its protein product is CASSLLEVMNTEAFF.

This chain uses TRBV2 with TRBJ2-3; no definite D call. The ends were cut back, 1 base at V and 0 bases at J, with 11 bases in the middle. From germline, CDR1 is SNHLY and CDR2 FYNNEI. The CDR3 covers 16 residues. CDR3 coding DNA: TGTGCCAGCAGTGAAGAAGCAGGAACAAGCACAGATACGCAGTATTTT. This encodes CASSEEAGTSTDTQYF.

The chain uses TRBV10-3 and TRBJ1-2, with 9 bases aligning to TRBD1. With V trimmed by 4 bases and J by 4 bases, 7 bases remained unmatched. This CDR3 is built from 15 residues. Looked up from germline, CDR1 is ENHRY and CDR2 is SYGVKD. In DNA, the CDR3 is TGTGCCATCAGTGGTGTAAACAGGGGGCCCTATGGCTACACCTTC. Translating it yields CAISGVNRGPYGYTF.

The chain employs TRBV6-2 or TRBV6-3 and TRBJ2-5, with no clear D. The V end lost 0 bases, the J end lost 5 bases, and 10 bases lay between the germline ends. Germline assignment: CDR1 MNHEY and CDR2 SVGEGT. The CDR3 sequence is 14 residues long. This chain's CDR3 is CASSYSMVRETQYF. The CDR3 DNA reads as TGTGCCAGCAGTTACTCGATGGTACGGGAGACCCAGTACTTC.

The V call is TRBV6-5, the J call TRBJ2-3, with unresolved D. In germline, CDR1 is MNHEY, CDR2 SVGAGI. Trimming pared 6 bases from V and 2 bases from J, leaving 6 bases between. The CDR3 sequence is 12 residues long. CDR3 sequence (DNA): TGTGCCAGCAGGTTGAACACAGATACGCAGTATTTT. This translates into CASRLNTDTQYF.